The 25 T cell receptor beta chains presented below share a single source sample, sequenced in a study of blood T cell repertoires in COVID-19. Here immunoSEQ multiplex PCR was the method, and the copy in TCRdb shows in-frame clones only, minus some. The sample comprises some 200,000 clones, about 90% of which are singletons, and approximately 1.2% rests with the top ten. The material sequenced was peripheral blood. Every receptor here comes from a man in his thirties or forties with acute or convalescent COVID-19.

The V gene is TRBV27, the J gene TRBJ2-7; 7 nucleotides match TRBD2. Germline CDR1 MNHEY, CDR2 SMNVEV (reference sequence). The ends lost 5 bases at V and 1 base at J; junction bases unmatched: 14. This CDR3 has 17 residues. The CDR3 sequence: CASSTQPLAGESYEQYF. DNA of the CDR3: TGTGCCAGCAGTACACAACCCTTGGCGGGAGAATCCTACGAGCAGTACTTC.

V usage is TRBV4-1 and J usage is TRBJ2-3; 9 positions agree with TRBD2. The CDR3 is 18 residues long. With 1 base clipped from V and 2 bases from J, the junction kept 10 bases outside the gene matches. Germline loops: CDR1 MGHRA, CDR2 YSYEKL. CDR3 sequence (DNA): TGCGCCAGCAGCCAAGCTTTGGGTGCGGGGGGGAACACAGATACGCAGTATTTT. It translates to CASSQALGAGGNTDTQYF.

This clone showed up just once. The gene calls are TRBV6-5 and TRBJ1-4; maybe TRBD1 (6 bases). Germline V gives CDR1 MNHEY, CDR2 SVGAGI. V was cut by 6 bases and J by 11 bases, with 13 bases left in between. The CDR3 loop spans 12 amino acids. CDR3 sequence reads: CASSNTGSKLFF. In DNA, the CDR3 is TGTGCCAGCAGCAATACAGGGTCGAAACTGTTTTTT.

This chain uses TRBV30 with TRBJ2-7; 7 nucleotides line up with TRBD2. V trimming: 0 bases; J trimming: 6 bases; junction bases outside the gene matches: 5. CDR1 and CDR2 (germline): GTSNPN, SVGIG (reference sequence). The CDR3 extends over 13 amino acids. The CDR3 nucleotides are TGTGCCTGGAGTGTAGTCGGGAGGACCGAGCAGTACTTC. The encoded protein is CAWSVVGRTEQYF.

The chain has TRBV5-1 and TRBJ2-1, with 8 bases fitting TRBD2. Trimming cost V 2 bases and J 4 bases; bases outside gene matches: 8. The germline V gene has CDR1 SGHRS and CDR2 YFSETQ. The CDR3 spans 16 residues. CDR3 sequence (DNA): TGCGCCAGCAGCTTTACCTTAGCGGGATTTTACAATGAGCAGTTCTTC. Protein sequence: CASSFTLAGFYNEQFF.

This chain joins TRBV19 and TRBJ2-1; the D is unclear. There are 14 residues in the CDR3. V lost 4 bases and J lost 4, with 11 bases in between. Germline assignment: CDR1 LNHDA and CDR2 SQIVND (reference sequence). The CDR3 protein is CASSTLIGYNEQFF. The DNA of the CDR3 is TGTGCCAGTAGTACGCTGATCGGGTACAATGAGCAGTTCTTC.

V gene TRBV6-5 combines with J gene TRBJ2-3; D is uncertain. The germline CDR1 and CDR2 sequences are MNHEY and SVGAGI. V lost 10 bases, J lost 0 bases, and 14 bases lay in between. The length of the CDR3 is 14 residues. This CDR3 is CAIHRNPSTDTQYF. Written as DNA, the CDR3 is TGTGCCATCCACAGAAACCCTAGCACAGATACGCAGTATTTT.

The chain carries TRBV13 and TRBJ1-5, with TRBD1 matching 10 bases. CDR3 size: 16 residues. Germline lookup yields CDR1 PRHDT and CDR2 FYEKMQ (reference sequence). After removal of 6 bases from V and 7 bases from J, the junction contained 12 bases not matched to a gene. The CDR3 DNA reads TGTGCCAGCAGTTCCTATGGCCGGGACAGGGGACAGCCCCAGCATTTT. Amino acid sequence: CASSSYGRDRGQPQHF.

This chain links TRBV5-4 with TRBJ2-5, with D maybe TRBD2 (6 bases). Trimming stripped 2 bases from V and 1 base from J, with 15 bases between. The germline V gene encodes CDR1 SGHNT and CDR2 YYREEE (reference sequence). CDR3 length: 16 amino acids. CDR3 in amino acids: CASSLGGLRPQETQYF. The CDR3 DNA follows: TGTGCCAGCAGCTTAGGAGGGCTACGCCCCCAAGAGACCCAGTACTTC.

The chain links TRBV30 to TRBJ1-5; the match to TRBD1 covers 9 bases. Germline CDR1 GTSNPN, CDR2 SVGIG (reference sequence). Trimming cost V 0 bases and J 4 bases; bases outside gene matches: 4. CDR3 size: 15 residues. This CDR3 is CAWSVRDRDNQPQHF. In DNA form, the CDR3 reads TGTGCCTGGAGTGTAAGGGACAGGGATAATCAGCCCCAGCATTTT.

This clone appeared many times. The chain recombines TRBV7-3 with TRBJ2-3, with TRBD2 matching 8 bases. The V gene end was trimmed by 0 bases and the J gene end by 2 bases; junction bases not matched to a gene: 10. Germline V lookup: CDR1 SGHTA, CDR2 FQGTGA. The CDR3 covers 18 residues. Written as DNA, the CDR3 is TGTGCCAGCAGCTTAACGGCGGGAGGTGGAGGGAACACAGATACGCAGTATTTT. Protein sequence: CASSLTAGGGGNTDTQYF.

The chain has TRBV7-9 and TRBJ2-5; the D is unclear. V shed 3 bases and J shed 7 bases, with 15 bases lying between them. Germline V CDR1 and CDR2: SEHNR, FQNEAQ (reference sequence). The CDR3 has 14 residues. Here the CDR3 DNA reads TGTGCCAGCAGCTTTGATCGTGGCTCCCGGACCCAGTACTTC. It specifies CASSFDRGSRTQYF.

The chain combines TRBV9 with TRBJ2-7, with 7 bases that match TRBD1. Germline V gene lookup returns CDR1 SGDLS and CDR2 YYNGEE. Germline trimming cut 3 bases from V and 4 bases from J; bases unmatched to any gene: 7. The length of the CDR3 is 14 residues. This chain's CDR3 is CASSAAGGLYEQYF. CDR3 coding DNA: TGTGCCAGCAGCGCAGCAGGGGGTTTGTACGAGCAGTACTTC.

This clone was seen just once. This chain uses TRBV9 with TRBJ2-2; tentatively, D is TRBD2 (6 bases). The CDR3 contains 16 residues. Trimming pared 4 bases from V and 0 bases from J, leaving 13 bases between. CDR1 is SGDLS and CDR2 is YYNGEE in the germline V gene. This CDR3 is CASSPGGGANTGELFF. The CDR3 DNA is TGTGCCAGCAGCCCCGGAGGAGGGGCGAACACCGGGGAGCTGTTTTTT. Looking up the rest from reference TRBV9 and TRBJ2-2 gives the full variable domain: DSGVTQTPKHLITATGQRVTLRCSPRSGDLSVYWYQQSLDQGLQFLIQYYNGEERAKGNILERFSAQQFPDLHSELNLSSLELGDSALYFCASSPGGGANTGELFFGEGSRLTVL.

This chain connects TRBV6-6 to TRBJ1-2; a weak D match, TRBD1 (5 bases). Per germline, CDR1 MNHNY and CDR2 SVGAGI (reference sequence). CDR3 size: 14 residues. Between the trimmed V and J ends, which lost 7 bases and 0 bases, there was a span of 12 bases. CDR3 in amino acids: CASIQEGANYGYTF. The CDR3 nucleotides are TGTGCCAGCATACAAGAAGGGGCTAACTATGGCTACACCTTC.

The sample holds one count of this clone. V is TRBV14 and J is TRBJ2-5; D may be TRBD1 (6 bases). With 6 bases removed from V and 5 bases from J, the gap between germline ends came to 16 bases. In germline, CDR1 is SGHDN, CDR2 FVKESK. CDR3 size: 14 residues. The CDR3 loop reads CASRKQGLGETQYF. As DNA, the CDR3 is TGTGCCAGCAGGAAGCAGGGGCTTGGGGAGACCCAGTACTTC.

CDR3 in amino acids: CASSYSLPRNQPQHF. The CDR3 DNA reads as TGTGCCAGCAGTTACTCGCTACCGAGAAATCAGCCCCAGCATTTT. The chain combines TRBV6-5 with TRBJ1-5; no firm D call. The V and J ends lost 0 bases and 4 bases respectively, with 10 bases between them. Germline lookup yields CDR1 MNHEY and CDR2 SVGAGI. The CDR3 loop spans 15 amino acids.

The genes are TRBV29-1 and TRBJ1-4; D possibly corresponds to TRBD1 (6 bases). Germline CDR1 is SQVTM and CDR2 is ANQGSEA. V lost 8 bases to trimming and J lost 6 bases, with 16 bases between them. The CDR3 extends over 13 amino acids. CDR3 sequence reads: CSIMGAKDEKLFF. The CDR3 DNA is TGCAGCATCATGGGGGCTAAGGATGAAAAACTGTTTTTT.

This rearrangement joins TRBV19 to TRBJ2-7, with D possibly being TRBD1 (8 bases). CDR1 and CDR2 from the germline V gene are LNHDA and SQIVND (reference sequence). V was cut by 1 base and J by 5 bases, with 21 bases left in between. The CDR3 extends over 17 amino acids. In DNA form, the CDR3 reads TGTGCCAGTAGTATAGGAGGGGGGGACAGGAGGATCCACGAGCAGTACTTC. The encoded protein is CASSIGGGDRRIHEQYF.

The chain has TRBV5-4 and TRBJ1-2; D not certain. The CDR3 is 17 amino acids. V shed 4 bases and J shed 3 bases, with 22 bases lying between them. CDR1 is SGHNT, CDR2 YYREEE, per germline (reference sequence). The chain's CDR3 is CASSLPGERARHYGYTF. CDR3 sequence (DNA): TGTGCCAGCAGCCTGCCCGGAGAGCGGGCTCGGCACTATGGCTACACCTTC.

The chain has TRBV5-1 and TRBJ1-3; tentatively, D is TRBD1 (6 bases). The CDR3 covers 17 residues. The V end was cut by 4 bases, the J end by 0 bases, with 17 bases between. Germline CDR1 SGHRS, CDR2 YFSETQ. The CDR3 DNA follows: TGCGCCAGCAGCGCGGAGACAGGTGTTTACTCTGGAAACACCATATATTTT. This encodes CASSAETGVYSGNTIYF.

The chain combines TRBV4-2 with TRBJ2-3, with 10 bases that match TRBD2. The CDR3 is made up of 16 amino acids. CDR1 and CDR2 (germline): LGHNA, YNFKEQ. V shed 8 bases, J shed 1 base, and the junction held 9 bases outside the gene matches. CDR3 amino acids: CASRGVGTSGTDTQYF. DNA for the CDR3: TGTGCCAGCCGCGGGGTCGGGACTAGCGGCACAGATACGCAGTATTTT.

The chain is built from TRBV3-1 (or the pseudogene TRBV3-2) and TRBJ1-1, with 7 bases identical to TRBD1. The V and J ends lost 4 bases and 5 bases, in that order; junction bases with no gene match: 13. This CDR3 has 16 residues. Germline V gene data show CDR1 as LGHDT and CDR2 as YNNKEL (reference sequence). The CDR3 DNA is TGTGCCAGCAGCCCTACCCGACAGGGAATGAGTACTGAAGCTTTCTTT. It translates to CASSPTRQGMSTEAFF.

The J gene is TRBJ1-6, the V gene TRBV27, with D uncertain. V lost 4 bases and J 8 bases, leaving 12 bases between the germline ends. The V gene's germline CDR1 is MNHEY and CDR2 SMNVEV (reference sequence). The CDR3 is 14 amino acids. Here the CDR3 DNA reads TGTGCCAGCAGTTCCCCCATGGCTTATTCACCCCTCCACTTT. This translates into CASSSPMAYSPLHF.

The chain carries TRBV5-6 and TRBJ2-5; D might be TRBD1 (6 bases). Per the germline V gene, CDR1 is SGHDT and CDR2 is YYEEEE. Trimming left V 0 bases short and J 0 bases short, with 15 bases between. The CDR3 runs 17 residues. CDR3 in amino acids: CASSLGGGVANQETQYF. The CDR3 nucleotides are TGTGCCAGCAGCTTGGGAGGGGGAGTAGCCAACCAAGAGACCCAGTACTTC.